The 32 T cell receptor beta chains in this list originate from one sample, sequenced in a study of blood T cells in healthy people across ages. A second PCR, run for roughly 7 to 12 cycles, used a sample-barcoded 5' primer plus a J-beta primer mix. TCRdb ran MiXCR on the 5' RACE reads and lists one entry per CDR3 protein. The sample consists of approximately 780,000 distinct CDR3 sequences, 20% to 30% of them appearing once. These data are also associated with another study on T cells of mothers and their children.

Source material: blood. The source is a boy aged 5-17 years in good health.

The chain carries TRBV30 and TRBJ1-2, with D unclear. V lost 4 bases to trimming and J lost 4 bases, with 16 bases between them. The CDR3 sequence is 14 residues long. Germline V gene lookup returns CDR1 GTSNPN and CDR2 SVGIG (reference sequence). CDR3 nucleotide sequence: TGTGCCTGGAATCGCGAACCGCCGCTCTATGGCTACACCTTC. It codes for CAWNREPPLYGYTF.

This chain links TRBV4-2 with TRBJ1-5, with 8 bases identical to TRBD1. The CDR3 is 16 amino acids. Germline-derived CDR1 and CDR2 are LGHNA and YNFKEQ. V was pared by 2 bases and J by 6 bases, with 9 bases of the junction left unmatched. DNA of the CDR3: TGTGCCAGCAGCCAACTCCTCAGGGGGCAGGGTCAGCCCCAGCATTTT. It translates to CASSQLLRGQGQPQHF.

The chain couples TRBV5-5 to TRBJ1-5; D unresolved. Trimming removed 4 bases from V and 2 bases from J, with 10 bases in between. The CDR3 loop spans 14 amino acids. In germline, CDR1 is SGHKS, CDR2 YYEKEE (reference sequence). The CDR3 DNA is TGTGCCAGCAGCCCGGACGGACGCAATCAGCCCCAGCATTTT. Translated, it gives CASSPDGRNQPQHF. The full variable domain, its missing parts supplied by reference TRBV5-5 and TRBJ1-5, is DAGVTQSPTHLIKTRGQQVTLRCSPISGHKSVSWYQQVLGQGPQFIFQYYEKEERGRGNFPDRFSARQFPNYSSELNVNALLLGDSALYLCASSPDGRNQPQHFGDGTRLSIL.

This sequence joins TRBV28 and TRBJ1-6, with a possible D match to TRBD1 (6 bases). With 3 bases removed from V and 10 bases from J, the gap between germline ends came to 22 bases. CDR1 is MDHEN and CDR2 is SYDVKM in the germline V gene. The CDR3 consists of 17 residues. CDR3 loop: CASSLAARGGGRSPLHF. In nucleotides, the CDR3 is TGTGCCAGCAGTTTGGCGGCCAGGGGCGGCGGTCGGTCACCCCTCCACTTT.

This clonotype was seen only a few times. The rearrangement links TRBV9 to TRBJ1-1; 7 positions agree with TRBD1. Trimming took 0 bases from V and 1 from J; bases not matched to a gene: 9. The CDR3 has 17 amino acids. Germline-derived CDR1 and CDR2 are SGDLS and YYNGEE. This CDR3 is CASSVGGATGWNTEAFF. The CDR3 DNA sequence: TGTGCCAGCAGCGTAGGGGGGGCGACAGGGTGGAACACTGAAGCTTTCTTT.

At least ten counts were recorded for this clonotype. The chain joins TRBV5-1 to TRBJ2-1; 9 bases are shared with TRBD2. The germline gives CDR1 SGHRS, CDR2 YFSETQ. V gave up 2 bases and J gave up 0 bases; unmatched junction bases: 6. The CDR3 runs to 17 residues. The CDR3 DNA reads TGCGCCAGCAGCTTATCAGCGGGGGGCGTCTCCTACAATGAGCAGTTCTTC. Translation: CASSLSAGGVSYNEQFF.

There are a few counts of this clonotype. At one of its ends the junction is not consistent with the germline gene, which may arise from a read error. The chain has TRBV20-1 and TRBJ2-5, with D hard to call. This CDR3 contains 16 residues. In germline, CDR1 is DFQATT, CDR2 SNEGSKA (reference sequence). The CDR3 bases are TGTAGTGCTAGAGCGCCGGCGGTAGAGTGGCGGGAGACCCAGTACTTC. It codes for CSARAPAVEWRETQYF.

The chain uses TRBV28 and TRBJ2-7; TRBD2 might be the D (6 bases). The CDR3 covers 13 residues. Trimming removed 8 bases from V and 1 base from J, with 12 bases in between. Germline V gene lookup returns CDR1 MDHEN and CDR2 SYDVKM. CDR3: CASRGGESYEQYF. The CDR3 nucleotides are TGTGCCAGCCGGGGCGGGGAGTCCTACGAGCAGTACTTC.

This chain links TRBV9 with TRBJ2-5, with 12 bases that match TRBD2. This CDR3 has 17 residues. J lost 1 base, V lost 4 bases, and 8 bases had no gene match. Germline CDR1 and CDR2: SGDLS and YYNGEE. DNA of the CDR3: TGTGCCAGCAGCTCCCCGACTAGCGGGGGCCCCCAAGAGACCCAGTACTTC. Its translation is CASSSPTSGGPQETQYF.

This clonotype has just a few counts. The chain joins TRBV25-1 to TRBJ1-1; D unclear. Germline loops: CDR1 MGHDK, CDR2 SYGVNS. This CDR3 has 15 amino acids. V was cut by 1 base and J by 4 bases, with 13 bases left in between. CDR3 region: CASSESGGGFTEAFF. The CDR3 bases are TGTGCCAGCAGTGAATCCGGCGGTGGGTTCACTGAAGCTTTCTTT.

This clonotype has more than one count but fewer than ten. V is TRBV12-3 or TRBV12-4 and J is TRBJ2-7; the match to TRBD2 covers 9 bases. With 10 bases clipped from V and 4 bases from J, the junction kept 14 bases outside the gene matches. The CDR3 spans 15 residues. The CDR3 DNA follows: TGTGCCATCACCCTGGGTAGCGGGAGATTTTACGAGCAGTACTTC. Translation: CAITLGSGRFYEQYF.

This clonotype was seen a handful of times. J is TRBJ1-1 and V is TRBV5-1, with TRBD1 as a possible D gene (6 bases). The V and J ends lost 3 bases and 6 bases respectively, with 12 bases between them. Germline-derived CDR1 and CDR2 are SGHRS and YFSETQ. This CDR3 comprises 13 residues. CDR3 protein: CASSSGQLPEAFF. In DNA, the CDR3 is TGCGCCAGCAGCTCAGGACAGCTCCCTGAAGCTTTCTTT.

This clonotype was counted a few times. The rearrangement joins TRBV6-5 to TRBJ2-2; D remains unclear. CDR1 is MNHEY, CDR2 SVGAGI, per germline. V lost 0 bases, J lost 3 bases, and 11 bases lay in between. The CDR3 is 16 residues long. CDR3 DNA sequence: TGTGCCAGCAGTTACTCGGGGTCTTCTTACACCGGGGAGCTGTTTTTT. It yields the protein CASSYSGSSYTGELFF.

The table lists this clonotype with a few counts. The chain carries TRBV6-6 and TRBJ2-5; D may be TRBD2 (6 bases). Trimming removed 11 bases at V and 5 bases at J, with 9 bases between. Germline-derived CDR1 and CDR2 are MNHNY and SVGAGI (reference sequence). This CDR3 is built from 10 residues. The CDR3 DNA is TGTGCCGGTGGAGGGGAGACCCAGTACTTC. Translating it yields CAGGGETQYF.

The sample holds a few counts of this clonotype. V is TRBV4-2 and J is TRBJ2-2, with D tentatively TRBD2 (7 bases). CDR3 length: 16 residues. Looked up from germline, CDR1 is LGHNA and CDR2 is YNFKEQ. V was cut by 0 bases and J by 6 bases, with 14 bases left in between. The DNA of the CDR3 is TGTGCCAGCAGCCAAGAGGGGGGGGCCTGGGCCGGGGAGCTGTTTTTT. Translated: CASSQEGGAWAGELFF.

This clonotype was picked up a small number of times. At one end, the junction sequence differs from germline, possibly due to a read error. This chain joins TRBV11-2 and TRBJ2-7; weak D call: TRBD2 (5 bases). The CDR3 is 15 amino acids. Germline V gives CDR1 SGHAT, CDR2 FQNNGV. This CDR3 is CACSLGSGTGYEQYF. CDR3 nucleotides: TGTGCCTGCAGCTTAGGATCAGGAACGGGATACGAGCAGTACTTC.

The table lists this clonotype with a few counts. The rearrangement uses TRBV13 and TRBJ2-3; no firm D call. The V end was cut by 6 bases, the J end by 2 bases, with 18 bases between. Germline loops: CDR1 PRHDT, CDR2 FYEKMQ (reference sequence). This CDR3 is built from 16 residues. The CDR3 is CASSFKGSEATDTQYF. CDR3 nucleotide sequence: TGTGCCAGCAGTTTTAAGGGTTCAGAGGCCACAGATACGCAGTATTTT.

The chain carries TRBV7-8 and TRBJ1-1, with D maybe TRBD1 (5 bases). Trimming stripped 4 bases from V and 6 bases from J, with 21 bases between. CDR3 length: 16 residues. The V gene's germline CDR1 is SGHVS and CDR2 FQNEAQ. CDR3 nucleotide sequence: TGTGCCAGCAGCTCACGCAGGGTTGCCATCGGGGCTGAAGCTTTCTTT. This translates into CASSSRRVAIGAEAFF.

V is TRBV28 and J is TRBJ1-5; tentatively, D is TRBD1 (6 bases). Germline CDR1 is MDHEN and CDR2 is SYDVKM. The CDR3 consists of 15 residues. Trimming removed 5 bases at V and 4 bases at J, with 15 bases between. CDR3 sequence: CASSITTGQNQPQHF. The CDR3 DNA is TGTGCCAGCAGTATAACGACAGGCCAAAATCAGCCCCAGCATTTT.

For the CDR3, the DNA is TGCAGTGCTAGCGTCCGAGGTGCAACTAATGAAAAACTGTTTTTT. Protein product: CSASVRGATNEKLFF. The J gene is TRBJ1-4, the V gene TRBV20-1, with unresolved D. The V gene lost 3 bases and the J gene lost 0 bases, with 11 bases spanning the gap. This CDR3 is built from 15 residues. Germline CDR1 reads DFQATT; CDR2 reads SNEGSKA (reference sequence).

CDR3 DNA: TGTGCCAGCAGTCGGGACAGGTCAAATGAAAAACTGTTTTTT. It specifies CASSRDRSNEKLFF. The J gene is TRBJ1-4, the V gene TRBV3-1; 8 nucleotides agree with TRBD1. Per germline, CDR1 LGHDT and CDR2 YNNKEL (reference sequence). The CDR3 runs to 14 residues. V shed 6 bases and J 5 bases; nucleotides not matched to a gene: 5.

The chain links TRBV3-1 to TRBJ2-5; D is perhaps TRBD2 (6 bases). The CDR3 spans 18 residues. CDR1 is LGHDT, CDR2 YNNKEL, per germline (reference sequence). Between the trimmed V and J ends, which lost 3 bases and 0 bases, there was a span of 20 bases. In nucleotides, the CDR3 is TGTGCCAGCAGCCATGTCCCGGGGGAAAGGGGCCACCAAGAGACCCAGTACTTC. This translates into CASSHVPGERGHQETQYF.

This clonotype was observed a handful of times. This chain uses TRBV20-1 with TRBJ2-5; 8 bases are a match to TRBD2. V trimming: 3 bases; J trimming: 5 bases; junction bases outside the gene matches: 8. Germline V gene lookup returns CDR1 DFQATT and CDR2 SNEGSKA (reference sequence). The CDR3 length is 14 residues. The CDR3 nucleotides read TGCAGTGCTAGTATCCAGCGGGGGATGGAGACCCAGTACTTC. Amino acids: CSASIQRGMETQYF.

In this sample, this clonotype turned up once. CDR3 protein: CASSLTTGTSPDTQYF. Here the CDR3 DNA reads TGCGCCAGCAGCTTAACTACCGGGACTAGCCCCGATACGCAGTATTTT. The chain links TRBV5-1 to TRBJ2-3; 9 bases fit TRBD2. V gave up 2 bases and J gave up 6 bases; unmatched junction bases: 10. Germline loops: CDR1 SGHRS, CDR2 YFSETQ. The CDR3 consists of 16 residues.

The chain joins TRBV20-1 to TRBJ2-7, with 7 nucleotides matching TRBD2. Germline CDR1 DFQATT, CDR2 SNEGSKA (reference sequence). The CDR3 length is 12 residues. Trimming removed 5 bases from V and 4 bases from J; junction bases left unmatched: 5. The CDR3 nucleotides are TGCAGTGCTCCGGGGGGACCTTACGAGCAGTACTTC. Its protein is CSAPGGPYEQYF.

At least ten counts were recorded for this clonotype. The chain has TRBV5-1 and TRBJ1-5, with TRBD1 as a possible D gene (5 bases). The length of the CDR3 is 15 residues. Germline V gene data show CDR1 as SGHRS and CDR2 as YFSETQ. Trimming shortened V by 0 bases and J by 6 bases, and 13 bases separated the two germline ends. The CDR3 sequence: CASSLGQERGQPQHF. The DNA of the CDR3 is TGCGCCAGCAGCTTGGGTCAGGAGAGGGGTCAGCCCCAGCATTTT.

The sample holds a few counts of this clonotype. V gene TRBV20-1 combines with J gene TRBJ2-5; TRBD2 aligns across 10 bases. V shed 6 bases and J 5 bases; nucleotides not matched to a gene: 15. The CDR3 spans 16 residues. CDR1 is DFQATT and CDR2 is SNEGSKA in the germline V gene (reference sequence). This CDR3 is CSANGHLLAGRETQYF. The DNA of the CDR3 is TGCAGTGCCAACGGCCACCTACTAGCGGGGAGGGAGACCCAGTACTTC.

This clonotype has only a few counts. The V gene is TRBV10-3, the J gene TRBJ2-2; D is unclear. This CDR3 comprises 16 residues. V lost 7 bases and J lost 0, with 15 bases in between. Germline CDR1 is ENHRY and CDR2 is SYGVKD. The CDR3 DNA reads as TGTGCCATCACTCCGGGTATTGGGGCGAACACCGGGGAGCTGTTTTTT. Amino acid sequence: CAITPGIGANTGELFF.

This clonotype was seen more than once but under ten times. The chain uses TRBV6-2 or TRBV6-3 and TRBJ2-5, with D perhaps matching TRBD2 (5 bases). The DNA end favors TRBJ2-1, so the J call may be wrong. CDR1 is MNHEY, CDR2 SVGEGT, per germline. CDR3 length equals 14 residues. The CDR3 loop is CASSYGLGRNEQFF. CDR3 DNA sequence: TGTGCCAGCAGTTACGGTTTAGGGAGAAATGAGCAGTTCTTC.

The V call is TRBV12-3 or TRBV12-4, the J call TRBJ2-3, with D unresolved. This CDR3 region has 13 residues. The V end was cut by 6 bases, the J end by 0 bases, with 7 bases between. The CDR3 region is CASRLTSTDTQYF. The CDR3 DNA reads TGTGCCAGCAGGTTGACTAGCACAGATACGCAGTATTTT.

CDR3 sequence reads: CASILAPQTNEKLFF. The DNA of the CDR3 is TGTGCCAGCATCTTGGCCCCGCAGACTAATGAAAAACTGTTTTTT. The chain employs TRBV2 and TRBJ1-4, with D uncertain. There are 15 residues in the CDR3. V gave up 7 bases and J gave up 2 bases, with 14 bases separating them. Germline CDR1 is SNHLY and CDR2 is FYNNEI. Variable domain in full (rest from reference TRBV2 and TRBJ1-4): EPEVTQTPSHQVTQMGQEVILRCVPISNHLYFYWYRQILGQKVEFLVSFYNNEISEKSEIFDDQFSVERPDGSNFTLKIRSTKLEDSAMYFCASILAPQTNEKLFFGSGTQLSVL.

The rearrangement uses TRBV29-1 and TRBJ2-4; D is unclear. The CDR3 is 17 amino acids. V lost 1 base and J lost 2, with 18 bases in between. From germline, CDR1 is SQVTM and CDR2 ANQGSEA. The CDR3 reads CSVEARDPSMTKNIQYF. The CDR3 DNA is TGCAGCGTTGAAGCGAGAGACCCATCTATGACCAAAAACATTCAGTACTTC.